The present T cell receptor beta chain was sequenced within a study of Graves' ophthalmopathy and Graves' hyperthyroidism. Study-wide findings and caveats: A model of 13 signatures distinguished ophthalmopathy from stable hyperthyroidism at approximately 88% sensitivity and 81.08% specificity. Blood was where most expanded thyroid clonotypes above 0.001 frequency also turned up. The model predicted ophthalmopathy progression with roughly 70% sensitivity and 72% to 85% specificity.

In its sample, this clonotype was seen many times. Its antigen remains unknown. The sequenced template was RNA, covering the TCR beta CDR3 region. Investigators did first-round RT-PCR with HTBI primers, then second-round multiplex PCR. TCRdb itself ran the multiplex PCR reads through MiXCR, one entry per CDR3 protein. The sample lists 500,000 to 700,000 distinct CDR3 sequences, just under 40% occurring once. Trimming shortened V by 5 bases and J by 2 bases, and 15 bases separated the two germline ends. Germline CDR1 reads SEHNR; CDR2 reads FQNEAQ (reference sequence). The CDR3 runs to 16 residues. Newly diagnosed hyperthyroidism donors, aged 18 to 65, duration under 2 months.

Sequences were obtained from peripheral blood or thyroid tissue (not recorded which). The source is an adult man with Graves' hyperthyroidism. The rearrangement joins TRBV7-9 to TRBJ1-4, with D uncertain. The CDR3 spells CASSPAAGLTNEKLFF. The CDR3 nucleotides read TGTGCCAGCAGCCCCGCTGCGGGGTTGACTAATGAAAAACTGTTTTTT. Based on the CDR3 plus reference TRBV7-9 and TRBJ1-4, the full variable domain is DTGVSQNPRHKITKRGQNVTFRCDPISEHNRLYWYRQTLGQGPEFLTYFQNEAQLEKSRLLSDRFSAERPKGSFSTLEIQRTEQGDSAMYLCASSPAAGLTNEKLFFGSGTQLSVL.